The 14 T cell receptor beta chains presented below share a single source sample, sequenced in a study of PD-L1 blockade in urothelial cancer. The protocol was immunoSEQ multiplex PCR, while the TCRdb copy is restricted to in-frame clones and leaves out a portion. This sample has 55,000 to 80,000 clones, with roughly 79% found just once. The time point here: pretreatment peripheral blood. The specimen was PBMCs, collected around atezolizumab (anti-PD-L1) treatment. The receptors shown here come from a man aged 65 to 79 with urothelial cancer.

The chain recombines TRBV2 with TRBJ2-7, with D perhaps matching TRBD2 (5 bases). This CDR3 has 14 amino acids. Germline CDR1 and CDR2: SNHLY and FYNNEI. V was pared by 7 bases and J by 0 bases, with 13 bases between. The CDR3 sequence is CASTPGIYSYEQYF. The CDR3 DNA reads TGTGCCAGCACCCCCGGGATCTACTCCTACGAGCAGTACTTC.

V gene TRBV18 combines with J gene TRBJ2-5; the D gene is possibly TRBD1 (7 bases). Germline CDR1 reads KGHSH; CDR2 reads LQKENI. This CDR3 has 14 amino acids. V lost 2 bases and J 2 bases, leaving 9 bases between the germline ends. The CDR3 DNA sequence: TGTGCCAGCTCACCATCAGGGGGGCAAGAGACCCAGTACTTC. This codes for CASSPSGGQETQYF.

J is TRBJ2-1 and V is TRBV10-3; 10 bases line up with TRBD2. The CDR3 contains 16 residues. V shed 4 bases and J 4 bases; nucleotides not matched to a gene: 7. Germline-derived CDR1 and CDR2 are ENHRY and SYGVKD. CDR3 DNA: TGTGCCATCAGTGGTGGAGCGGGAGGGATGTACAATGAGCAGTTCTTC. Encoded protein: CAISGGAGGMYNEQFF.

This clone counts as medium-sized. This sequence joins TRBV9 and TRBJ1-1; maybe TRBD1 (6 bases). CDR1 and CDR2 from the germline V gene are SGDLS and YYNGEE. V was clipped by 2 bases and J by 0 bases, with 11 bases between them. CDR3 length: 15 residues. CDR3 loop: CASSVGQRMNTEAFF. CDR3 nucleotide sequence: TGTGCCAGCAGCGTTGGACAGCGGATGAACACTGAAGCTTTCTTT.

The chain is built from TRBV7-9 and TRBJ1-4; no firm D call. V shed 5 bases and J shed 7 bases, with 11 bases lying between them. The germline gives CDR1 SEHNR, CDR2 FQNEAQ (reference sequence). There are 13 residues in the CDR3. As DNA, the CDR3 is TGTGCCAGCAGCGAGGCGGTCAGTGAAAAACTGTTTTTT. Its protein product is CASSEAVSEKLFF. Combining the CDR3 with reference TRBV7-9 and TRBJ1-4 gives the whole variable domain DTGVSQNPRHKITKRGQNVTFRCDPISEHNRLYWYRQTLGQGPEFLTYFQNEAQLEKSRLLSDRFSAERPKGSFSTLEIQRTEQGDSAMYLCASSEAVSEKLFFGSGTQLSVL.

This clone was recorded at least ten times. This chain connects TRBV4-2 to TRBJ2-5, with TRBD2 identical over 11 bases. With 4 bases clipped from V and 2 bases from J, the junction kept 3 bases outside the gene matches. Germline V lookup: CDR1 LGHNA, CDR2 YNFKEQ. The CDR3 length is 15 residues. DNA for the CDR3: TGTGCCAGCAGCCCCGGGACTAGCGGACAAGAGACCCAGTACTTC. Its translation: CASSPGTSGQETQYF.

Comment on this clone: Other DNA sequences in the sample encode the same CDR3. The CDR3 DNA reads as TGCAGCGTTGAAACTAGCGGGAGTGATACGCAGTATTTT. Translating it yields CSVETSGSDTQYF. The V and J genes are TRBV29-1 and TRBJ2-3; 11 bases fit TRBD2. The CDR3 length is 13 residues. Germline CDR1 reads SQVTM; CDR2 reads ANQGSEA. The junction had 1 base not matched to a gene; V was cut back by 2 bases and J by 6 bases.

The chain links TRBV13 to TRBJ1-2, with D possibly being TRBD1 (6 bases). Per germline, CDR1 PRHDT and CDR2 FYEKMQ (reference sequence). The germline V and J ends were trimmed by 7 bases and 4 bases, with 19 bases remaining between them. The CDR3 is 15 residues long. CDR3 protein: CASTSNGGRSYGYTF. In nucleotides, the CDR3 is TGTGCCAGCACCTCTAATGGGGGCCGGAGCTATGGCTACACCTTC.

The chain joins TRBV11-2 to TRBJ2-6; tentative D call: TRBD2 (5 bases). V was pared by 5 bases and J by 0 bases, with 20 bases between. There are 19 residues in the CDR3. In germline, CDR1 is SGHAT, CDR2 FQNNGV. The CDR3 loop reads CASSPNEEAVISGANVLTF. CDR3 bases: TGTGCCAGCAGCCCCAACGAAGAAGCGGTTATCTCTGGGGCCAACGTCCTGACTTTC.

V and J are TRBV19 and TRBJ1-2, with 9 bases lining up with TRBD1. The V gene's germline CDR1 is LNHDA and CDR2 SQIVND (reference sequence). Trimming cost V 5 bases and J 3 bases; bases outside gene matches: 7. This CDR3 has 15 residues. The chain's CDR3 is CASSPGTGWDYGYTF. CDR3 DNA: TGTGCCAGTAGTCCAGGGACAGGGTGGGACTATGGCTACACCTTC. Full variable domain (rest looked up from reference TRBV19 and TRBJ1-2): DGGITQSPKYLFRKEGQNVTLSCEQNLNHDAMYWYRQDPGQGLRLIYYSQIVNDFQKGDIAEGYSVSREKKESFPLTVTSAQKNPTAFYLCASSPGTGWDYGYTFGSGTRLTVV.

The rearrangement uses TRBV5-1 and TRBJ1-1, with 9 bases that match TRBD1. Germline loops: CDR1 SGHRS, CDR2 YFSETQ. The CDR3 is made up of 15 amino acids. Trimming cost V 4 bases and J 8 bases; bases outside gene matches: 12. The CDR3 coding sequence is TGCGCCAGCAGCCCCTCCGGGACAGGGAAGGTCGAAGCTTTCTTT. Amino acid sequence: CASSPSGTGKVEAFF.

The chain couples TRBV30 to TRBJ1-2, with 8 bases identical to TRBD1. The CDR3 totals 13 residues. Germline V gene data show CDR1 as GTSNPN and CDR2 as SVGIG (reference sequence). Losses at the gene ends were 3 bases for V and 8 bases for J; bases not matched to a gene: 8. The CDR3 DNA is TGTGCCTGGAGCCCAGGGGGCGCAGGGGGCTACACCTTC. Its protein product is CAWSPGGAGGYTF.

V and J are TRBV9 and TRBJ2-2, with TRBD2 identical over 12 bases. The CDR3 length is 17 residues. J gave up 5 bases and V 4 bases, and 9 bases lay outside the gene matches. The germline gives CDR1 SGDLS, CDR2 YYNGEE. CDR3 bases: TGTGCCAGCAGCTTCCCTAGCGGGAGGGCCGGGACCGGGGAGCTGTTTTTT. Amino acids: CASSFPSGRAGTGELFF.

The CDR3 DNA follows: TGTGCCAGCAGCAAAGTTGATAGCGGGAGGGTGTATGAGCAGTTCTTC. The encoded protein is CASSKVDSGRVYEQFF. The chain combines TRBV21-1 with TRBJ2-1; TRBD2, the D gene given by the table, was not confirmed from the DNA. TRBV21-1 is noted as a pseudogene. CDR3 length: 16 amino acids.